This T cell receptor beta chain was captured by sequencing in a study of Graves' ophthalmopathy and Graves' hyperthyroidism. The TCR beta CDR3 regions underwent amplification from RNA transcripts. HTBI primers were employed in first-round RT-PCR, then a second-round multiplex PCR followed. TCRdb re-derived calls from the multiplex PCR reads in MiXCR, one entry per CDR3 protein. The data show about 660,000 distinct CDR3 sequences, about 41% seen once. Germline V gives CDR1 LNHDA, CDR2 SQIVND (reference sequence). The CDR3 is 16 amino acids. Trimming pared 3 bases from V and 4 bases from J, leaving 15 bases between. This clonotype was seen a few times.

The sequenced material came from peripheral blood. The chain joins TRBV19 to TRBJ2-2; D may be TRBD1 or TRBD2 (5 bases each). This TCR came from an adult man with Graves' ophthalmopathy. The CDR3 protein is CASSIREGLGTGELFF. Here the CDR3 DNA reads TGTGCCAGTAGTATCCGTGAGGGGCTGGGCACCGGGGAGCTGTTTTTT.